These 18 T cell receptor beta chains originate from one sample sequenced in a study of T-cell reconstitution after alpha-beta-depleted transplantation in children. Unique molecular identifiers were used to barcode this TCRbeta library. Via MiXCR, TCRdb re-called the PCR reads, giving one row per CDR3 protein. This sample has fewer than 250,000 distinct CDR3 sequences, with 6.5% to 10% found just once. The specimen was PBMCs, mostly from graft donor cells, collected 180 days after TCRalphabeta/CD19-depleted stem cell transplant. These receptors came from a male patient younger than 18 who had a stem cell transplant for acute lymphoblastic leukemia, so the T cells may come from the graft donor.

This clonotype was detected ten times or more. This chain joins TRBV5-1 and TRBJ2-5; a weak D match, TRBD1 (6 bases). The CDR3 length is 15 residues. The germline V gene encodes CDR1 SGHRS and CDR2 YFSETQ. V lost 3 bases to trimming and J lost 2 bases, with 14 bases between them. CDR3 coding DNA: TGCGCCAGCAGCTCCACAGGGATCAAGCAAGAGACCCAGTACTTC. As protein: CASSSTGIKQETQYF.

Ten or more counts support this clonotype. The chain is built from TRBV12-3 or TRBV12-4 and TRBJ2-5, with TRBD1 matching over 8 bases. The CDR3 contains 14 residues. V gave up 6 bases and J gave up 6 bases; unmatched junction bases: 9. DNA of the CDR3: TGTGCCAGCAGGGGACAGGCTAAAGGGCAGACCCAGTACTTC. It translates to CASRGQAKGQTQYF.

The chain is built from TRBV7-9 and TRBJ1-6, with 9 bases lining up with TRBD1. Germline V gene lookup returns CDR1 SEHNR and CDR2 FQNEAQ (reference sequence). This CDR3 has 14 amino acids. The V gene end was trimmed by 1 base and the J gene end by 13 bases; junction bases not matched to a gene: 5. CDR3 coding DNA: TGTGCCAGCAGCTTAGGGACAGGGGTAGCCCCCCTCCACTTT. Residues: CASSLGTGVAPLHF.

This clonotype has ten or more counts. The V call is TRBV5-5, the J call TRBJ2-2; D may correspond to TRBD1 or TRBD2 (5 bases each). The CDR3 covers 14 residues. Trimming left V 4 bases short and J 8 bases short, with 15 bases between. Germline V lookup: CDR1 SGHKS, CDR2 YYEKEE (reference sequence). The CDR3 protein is CASSPRGPIGELFF. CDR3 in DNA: TGTGCCAGCAGCCCCCGGGGCCCGATTGGGGAGCTGTTTTTT.

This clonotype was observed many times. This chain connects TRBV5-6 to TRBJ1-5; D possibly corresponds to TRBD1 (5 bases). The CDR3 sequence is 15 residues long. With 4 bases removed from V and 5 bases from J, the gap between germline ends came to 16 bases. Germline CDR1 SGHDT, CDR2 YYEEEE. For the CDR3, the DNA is TGTGCCAGCAGCCTCTCTCGACGGGGGGATCAGCCCCAGCATTTT. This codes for CASSLSRRGDQPQHF.

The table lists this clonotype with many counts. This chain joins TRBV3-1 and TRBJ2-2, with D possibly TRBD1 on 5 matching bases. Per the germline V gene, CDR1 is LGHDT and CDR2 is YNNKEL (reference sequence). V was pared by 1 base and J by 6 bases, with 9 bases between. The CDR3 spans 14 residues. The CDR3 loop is CASSQGRVAGELFF. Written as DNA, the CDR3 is TGTGCCAGCAGCCAAGGCAGGGTGGCCGGGGAGCTGTTTTTT.

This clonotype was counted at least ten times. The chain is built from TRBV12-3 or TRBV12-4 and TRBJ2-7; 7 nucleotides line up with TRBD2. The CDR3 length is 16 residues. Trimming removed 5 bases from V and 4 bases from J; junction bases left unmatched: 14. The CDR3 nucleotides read TGTGCCAGCAGTCGAGGGACTCCCGGGGGGTGGTACGAGCAGTACTTC. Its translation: CASSRGTPGGWYEQYF.

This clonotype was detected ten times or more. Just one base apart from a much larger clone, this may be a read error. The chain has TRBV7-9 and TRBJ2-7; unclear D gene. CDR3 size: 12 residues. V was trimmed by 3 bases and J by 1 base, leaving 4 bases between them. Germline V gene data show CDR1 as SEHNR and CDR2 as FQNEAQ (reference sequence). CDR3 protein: CASSFGSYEQYF. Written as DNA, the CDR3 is TGTGCCAGCAGCTTCGGGTCCTACGAGCAGTACTTC.

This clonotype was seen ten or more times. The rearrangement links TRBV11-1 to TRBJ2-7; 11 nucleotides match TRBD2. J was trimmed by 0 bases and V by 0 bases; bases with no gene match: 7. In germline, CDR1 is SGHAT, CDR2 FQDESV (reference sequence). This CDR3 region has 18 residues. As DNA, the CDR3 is TGTGCCAGCAGCTTAGCGCGAGTCGGGACTAGCGGCTCCTACGAGCAGTACTTC. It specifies CASSLARVGTSGSYEQYF.

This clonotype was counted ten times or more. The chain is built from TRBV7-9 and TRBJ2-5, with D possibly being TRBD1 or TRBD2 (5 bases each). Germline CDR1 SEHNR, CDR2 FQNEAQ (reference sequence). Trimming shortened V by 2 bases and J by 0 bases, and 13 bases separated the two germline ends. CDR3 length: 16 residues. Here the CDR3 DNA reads TGTGCCAGCAGCTTATTGGCTGGGGGTTACCAAGAGACCCAGTACTTC. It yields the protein CASSLLAGGYQETQYF.

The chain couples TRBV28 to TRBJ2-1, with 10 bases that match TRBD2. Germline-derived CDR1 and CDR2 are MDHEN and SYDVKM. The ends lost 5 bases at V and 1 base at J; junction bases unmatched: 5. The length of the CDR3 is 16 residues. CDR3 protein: CASSEPSGRSYNEQFF. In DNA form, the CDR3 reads TGTGCCAGCAGTGAACCTAGCGGGAGATCCTACAATGAGCAGTTCTTC.

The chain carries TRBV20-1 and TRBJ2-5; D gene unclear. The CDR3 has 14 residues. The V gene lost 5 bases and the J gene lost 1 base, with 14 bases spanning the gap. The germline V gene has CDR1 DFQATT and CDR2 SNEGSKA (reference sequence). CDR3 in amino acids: CSAQPLRFQETQYF. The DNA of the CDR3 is TGCAGTGCTCAACCATTAAGGTTCCAAGAGACCCAGTACTTC.

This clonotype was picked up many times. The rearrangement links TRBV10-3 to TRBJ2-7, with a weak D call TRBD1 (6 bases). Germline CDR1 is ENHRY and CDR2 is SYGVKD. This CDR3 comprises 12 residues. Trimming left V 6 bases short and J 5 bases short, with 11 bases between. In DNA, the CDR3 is TGTGCCATCAGAGAGGACAGCCACGAGCAGTACTTC. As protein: CAIREDSHEQYF.

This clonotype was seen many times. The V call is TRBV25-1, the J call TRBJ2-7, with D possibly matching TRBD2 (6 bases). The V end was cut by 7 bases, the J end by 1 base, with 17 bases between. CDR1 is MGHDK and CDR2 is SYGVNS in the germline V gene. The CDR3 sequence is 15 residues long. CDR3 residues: CASKGGVWGSYEQYF. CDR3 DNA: TGTGCCAGCAAAGGAGGGGTCTGGGGGTCCTACGAGCAGTACTTC.

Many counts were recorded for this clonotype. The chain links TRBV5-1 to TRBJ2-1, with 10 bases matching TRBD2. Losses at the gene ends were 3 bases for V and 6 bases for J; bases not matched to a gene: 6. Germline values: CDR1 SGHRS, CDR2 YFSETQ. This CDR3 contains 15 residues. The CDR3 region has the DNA TGCGCCAGCAGCTGGCAGCGGGAGGGTAGCAATGAGCAGTTCTTC. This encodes CASSWQREGSNEQFF.

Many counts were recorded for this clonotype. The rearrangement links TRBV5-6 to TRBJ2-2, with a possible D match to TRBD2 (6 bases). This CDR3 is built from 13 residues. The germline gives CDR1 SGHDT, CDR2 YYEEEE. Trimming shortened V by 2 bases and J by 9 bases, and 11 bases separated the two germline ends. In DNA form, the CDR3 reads TGTGCCAGCAGCTTCGGGGAGGCCTGGGAGCTGTTTTTT. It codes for CASSFGEAWELFF.

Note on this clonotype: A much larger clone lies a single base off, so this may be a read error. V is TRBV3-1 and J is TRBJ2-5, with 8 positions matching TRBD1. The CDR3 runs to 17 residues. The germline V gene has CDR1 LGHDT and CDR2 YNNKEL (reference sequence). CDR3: CASSQRTGKGVRENQYF. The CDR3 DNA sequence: TGTGCCAGCAGCCAGAGGACAGGGAAGGGGGTACGGGAGAACCAGTACTTC.

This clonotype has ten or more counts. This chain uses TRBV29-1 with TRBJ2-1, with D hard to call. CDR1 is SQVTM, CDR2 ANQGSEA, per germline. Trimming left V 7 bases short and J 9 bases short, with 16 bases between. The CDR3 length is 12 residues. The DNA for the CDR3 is TGCAGCGCCCCGACTGGCCTGGGTGAGCAGTTCTTC. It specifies CSAPTGLGEQFF.